This T cell receptor beta chain derives from a study of CD8 T cells in ankylosing spondylitis. The study's findings and limits: Roughly eight highly homologous variants formed a TCR beta motif that appeared characteristic of ankylosing spondylitis blood. Disease-associated clonotypes exhibited CD8+ identity and were relatively infrequent in peripheral blood.

The ends were cut back, 5 bases at V and 2 bases at J, with 14 bases in the middle. CDR1 is SEHNR and CDR2 is FQNEAQ in the germline V gene (reference sequence). The CDR3 consists of 15 residues. Making the TCR beta libraries involved quantitative 5'-RACE with molecular barcodes. TCRdb ran MiXCR on the 5' RACE reads and lists one entry per CDR3 protein. The sample gives some 340,000 distinct CDR3 sequences, roughly 15% of which show up once; around 1% is in the top ten. This clonotype was observed a handful of times. Its matching antigen is unknown. The sample was blood, either unsorted or a sorted T cell fraction (not recorded which). This clonotype originated in a male donor with ankylosing spondylitis or in good health (not recorded which). The chain employs TRBV7-9 and TRBJ2-3; D possibly corresponds to TRBD2 (6 bases). CDR3 nucleotides: TGTGCCAGCAGCCAGGAGGGACTTATCACAGATACGCAGTATTTT. It specifies CASSQEGLITDTQYF.